The 4 T cell receptor beta chains in this list originate from one sample, sequenced in a study of blood T cell repertoires in COVID-19 (dated by TCRdb to the early 2020s). The library was generated by the immunoSEQ multiplex PCR assay. TCRdb re-hosts the immuneACCESS table, in-frame sequences only. Its copies lack some clones; in the studies checked, an unresolved V gene accounts for under half of them, and the cause for the rest is not known. This sample has under 250,000 clones in its table, and roughly 80% of those were observed once. About 2.4% of the sample is in the top ten clones. Input material: peripheral blood. The source is a woman aged 60 to 75 with acute or convalescent COVID-19.

CDR3 nucleotide sequence: TGTGCCAGCAGCGTGGGACAGCCCTCCTACAATGAGCAGTTCTTC. It is translated as CASSVGQPSYNEQFF. This chain uses TRBV7-2 with TRBJ2-1; 7 bases are a match to TRBD1. Germline CDR1 reads SGHTA; CDR2 reads FQGNSA. V shed 5 bases and J 0 bases; nucleotides not matched to a gene: 4. This CDR3 has 15 amino acids.

This chain joins TRBV29-1 and TRBJ2-2; possible D gene TRBD2, 5 bases. The CDR3 has 13 amino acids. V dropped 1 base and J dropped 5 bases, with 8 bases sitting between them. CDR1 is SQVTM, CDR2 ANQGSEA, per germline. The CDR3 coding sequence is TGCAGCGTTGAAGGGGAGTATACCGGGGAGCTGTTTTTT. Translating it yields CSVEGEYTGELFF.

The chain recombines TRBV5-1 with TRBJ2-1; TRBD2 matches 10 bases. V lost 7 bases to trimming and J lost 6 bases; unmatched junction nucleotides: 7. Per the germline V gene, CDR1 is SGHRS and CDR2 is YFSETQ. CDR3 length equals 14 residues. In nucleotides, the CDR3 is TGCGCCAGCTGGTGGGCTAGCGGGGGCAATGAGCAGTTCTTC. Its translation: CASWWASGGNEQFF.

Only one count was recorded for this clone. The chain carries TRBV5-5 and TRBJ1-3, with 9 bases that match TRBD1. J lost 2 bases, V lost 3 bases, and 3 bases had no gene match. The CDR3 runs to 15 residues. Per germline, CDR1 SGHKS and CDR2 YYEKEE (reference sequence). The DNA for the CDR3 is TGTGCCAGCAGCTGGGACAGGGAAACTGGAAACACCATATATTTT. Protein sequence: CASSWDRETGNTIYF.